The source of this T cell receptor beta chain is a study of CD8+ T cells in alopecia areata. Study overall: Scalp area affected, as a percentage, set the severity score of treated patients.

The V gene lost 0 bases and the J gene lost 0 bases, with 9 bases spanning the gap. Germline loops: CDR1 SGHTA, CDR2 FQGNSA. CDR3 length: 15 amino acids. Investigators isolated RNA and reverse transcribed it into cDNA to act as the sequencing template. The assay was immunoSEQ multiplex PCR, and TCRdb's table has in-frame clones only and misses some. This table has about 200,000 clones, roughly three fifths appearing once. This clone was detected once. The treatment denotes: oral pan-JAK inhibitor, 5-10 mg twice daily. This material consisted of CD4+ T cells sorted from blood, taken at week 4, from a patient treated with tofacitinib. The source of this sequence is a human donor with alopecia areata. V usage is TRBV7-2 and J usage is TRBJ2-7; D remains unclear. This CDR3 reads CASSLAKGYSYEQYF. The DNA for the CDR3 is TGTGCCAGCAGCTTAGCGAAAGGTTACTCCTACGAGCAGTACTTC.